This record concerns one T cell receptor beta chain sequence. Its antigen is as yet unknown. Using immunoSEQ multiplex PCR, the repertoire was profiled, and TCRdb retains in-frame clones only, with some absent. Found here are roughly 120,000 clones, approximately 90% of them singletons; the top ten hold approximately 0.18%. The data belong to a study of graft-versus-host responses after intestinal transplantation. Turning to the study itself: All recipients got anti-thymocyte globulin induction, then tacrolimus and steroids for roughly three years.

Overall study results and limits: GvH clonotypes were identified within recipient marrow, with a subset emerging first in ileum or blood.

This sequence originates from a human donor who received an intestinal transplant. The specimen comprised unstimulated CD4+ T cells sorted from spleen or lymph node cells, sampled before intestinal transplant.

This CDR3 reads CASSPEFYEQYF. CDR3 DNA sequence: TGTGCCAGCAGCCCAGAATTCTACGAGCAGTACTTC. This rearrangement joins TRBV2 to TRBJ2-7, with D uncertain. V lost 6 bases, J lost 3 bases, and 9 bases lay in between. The CDR3 is 12 amino acids. CDR1 and CDR2 from the germline V gene are SNHLY and FYNNEI.